The clone carrying this TCR beta chain is a singleton in its sample. Primed by a sample-barcoded 5' primer and a J-beta primer mix, a second PCR proceeded for about 6 to 12 cycles. The authors tagged each cDNA molecule using a template-switch adaptor with 12 random nucleotides. TCRdb recomputed calls from the 5' RACE reads with MiXCR, one row per CDR3 protein. This table holds under 1,000,000 distinct CDR3 sequences, about 47% found once. Germline V gene data show CDR1 as DFQATT and CDR2 as SNEGSKA (reference sequence). The V and J ends lost 2 bases and 5 bases respectively, with 12 bases between them. This CDR3 spans 13 amino acids. The record originates from a study of blood T cells in healthy people across ages. Donors were healthy Caucasian individuals from Russia aged roughly 6 to 95. Isolating PBMCs gave at least 6.5 million of these cells per sample.

The receptor comes from a man older than 75 in good health. The chain recombines TRBV20-1 with TRBJ1-1; D uncertain. What was sequenced was blood. The CDR3 region has the DNA TGCAGTGCTAGAAAGGTTGCGGGAACTGAAGCTTTCTTT. Translating it yields CSARKVAGTEAFF.